This entry lists 24 T cell receptor beta chains sequenced from one sample in a study of T cells in Graves' hyperthyroidism and ophthalmopathy. Researchers took RNA transcripts and amplified the TCR beta CDR3 regions from them. TCR CDR3 underwent first-round RT-PCR with the HTBI primer set. Each CDR3 protein gets one entry after TCRdb re-called the multiplex PCR reads with MiXCR. The sample contains hundreds of thousands of distinct CDR3 sequences, 15% to 20% of which appear only once. Material for sequencing was blood. The receptors were sampled from a woman in her thirties with Graves' hyperthyroidism.

This clonotype was detected a few times. This chain joins TRBV6-5 and TRBJ2-2, with 7 nucleotides matching TRBD2. The CDR3 is 15 amino acids. The germline gives CDR1 MNHEY, CDR2 SVGAGI. J was trimmed by 6 bases and V by 2 bases; bases with no gene match: 6. For the CDR3, the DNA is TGTGCCAGCAGTTACGGCGGGAGCTCCGCCGGGGAGCTGTTTTTT. Translated: CASSYGGSSAGELFF.

The chain uses TRBV19 and TRBJ1-1; D might be TRBD1 (6 bases). Germline V gene lookup returns CDR1 LNHDA and CDR2 SQIVND (reference sequence). V was pared by 7 bases and J by 1 base, with 22 bases between. The CDR3 sequence is 17 residues long. The CDR3 sequence: CASNLGQGHPENTEAFF. The CDR3, as DNA: TGTGCCAGTAACCTTGGGCAGGGACACCCAGAGAACACTGAAGCTTTCTTT.

The chain has TRBV15 and TRBJ2-1; D is ambiguous. The germline gives CDR1 LNHNV, CDR2 YYDKDF (reference sequence). Trimming removed 3 bases at V and 4 bases at J, with 1 base between. This CDR3 is 11 amino acids long. As DNA, the CDR3 is TGTGCCACCAGCAGTTACAATGAGCAGTTCTTC. Translated, it gives CATSSYNEQFF.

V is TRBV2 and J is TRBJ2-3; D ambiguous. CDR1 is SNHLY, CDR2 FYNNEI, per germline. V was cut by 11 bases and J by 2 bases, with 23 bases left in between. There are 16 residues in the CDR3. The CDR3 sequence is CAGTPRIAKLTDTQYF. Here the CDR3 DNA reads TGTGCCGGCACACCGAGGATTGCCAAACTCACAGATACGCAGTATTTT.

This clonotype was counted only a few times. A much larger clone differs by one base, so this may be a read error. This chain joins TRBV2 and TRBJ2-1; the match to TRBD2 covers 7 bases. The CDR3 loop spans 14 amino acids. Germline assignment: CDR1 SNHLY and CDR2 FYNNEI. V lost 6 bases, J lost 4 bases, and 6 bases stayed unmatched. Written as DNA, the CDR3 is TGTGCCAGCAGCACCTCTAGCGGATACAATGAGCAGTTCTTC. It encodes CASSTSSGYNEQFF. Based on the CDR3 plus reference TRBV2 and TRBJ2-1, the full variable domain is EPEVTQTPSHQVTQMGQEVILRCVPISNHLYFYWYRQILGQKVEFLVSFYNNEISEKSEIFDDQFSVERPDGSNFTLKIRSTKLEDSAMYFCASSTSSGYNEQFFGPGTRLTVL.

Details on this clonotype: At one end, the junction sequence differs from germline, possibly due to a read error. The chain combines TRBV7-2 with TRBJ2-3; D is unclear. Per germline, CDR1 SGHTA and CDR2 FQGNSA. CDR3 size: 14 residues. CDR3 coding DNA: TGTGCCAGCAGCTTATCCCCACCCACAGATGCGCAGTATTTT. This codes for CASSLSPPTDAQYF.

V gene TRBV9 combines with J gene TRBJ2-1; 8 bases are shared with TRBD2. With 1 base clipped from V and 2 bases from J, the junction kept 2 bases outside the gene matches. The CDR3 has 15 amino acids. The germline gives CDR1 SGDLS, CDR2 YYNGEE. The CDR3 DNA follows: TGTGCCAGCAGCGTAACTAGCGGCCCCTACAATGAGCAGTTCTTC. This sequence encodes CASSVTSGPYNEQFF.

A few counts support this clonotype. A read error may explain this, as a much larger clone is one base away. This chain links TRBV7-2 with TRBJ1-1, with unresolved D. The CDR3 is 12 amino acids. Germline lookup yields CDR1 SGHTA and CDR2 FQGNSA. Trimming took off 5 bases at V and 9 bases at J, with 13 bases between the two ends. CDR3 sequence (DNA): TGTGCCAGCAGCCACGGACTTTTTCAAGCTTTCTTT. Protein sequence: CASSHGLFQAFF.

This clonotype has more than one count but fewer than ten. V usage is TRBV27 and J usage is TRBJ1-5, with 8 bases matching TRBD1. The V gene's germline CDR1 is MNHEY and CDR2 SMNVEV (reference sequence). The CDR3 extends over 13 amino acids. The ends lost 7 bases at V and 4 bases at J; junction bases unmatched: 3. The CDR3 loop reads CASKTGENQPQHF. Here the CDR3 DNA reads TGTGCCAGCAAGACAGGGGAGAATCAGCCCCAGCATTTT.

This clonotype was recorded only once. The chain employs TRBV2 and TRBJ2-1, with 14 bases that match TRBD2. With V trimmed by 6 bases and J by 2 bases, 6 bases remained unmatched. The germline gives CDR1 SNHLY, CDR2 FYNNEI. This CDR3 comprises 17 residues. In DNA, the CDR3 is TGTGCCAGCAGCTGGACTAGCGGGAGGACGGCCTACAATGAGCAGTTCTTC. Amino acid sequence: CASSWTSGRTAYNEQFF. Drawing the rest from reference TRBV2 and TRBJ2-1, the complete variable domain is EPEVTQTPSHQVTQMGQEVILRCVPISNHLYFYWYRQILGQKVEFLVSFYNNEISEKSEIFDDQFSVERPDGSNFTLKIRSTKLEDSAMYFCASSWTSGRTAYNEQFFGPGTRLTVL.

The sample holds a few counts of this clonotype. V is TRBV10-3 and J is TRBJ1-5; 7 nucleotides align to TRBD1. Per the germline V gene, CDR1 is ENHRY and CDR2 is SYGVKD. The CDR3 is 13 amino acids. V trimming: 3 bases; J trimming: 5 bases; junction bases outside the gene matches: 1. The CDR3 sequence is CAISETGDQPQHF. The CDR3 nucleotides read TGTGCCATCAGTGAAACAGGGGATCAGCCCCAGCATTTT.

This chain's CDR3 is CASSLSGGEKLFF. CDR3 bases: TGTGCCAGCAGCTTGTCTGGGGGTGAAAAACTGTTTTTT. This chain connects TRBV5-4 to TRBJ1-4; the D gene is possibly TRBD1 (5 bases). V dropped 1 base and J dropped 7 bases, with 8 bases sitting between them. CDR3 length: 13 amino acids. The germline V gene has CDR1 SGHNT and CDR2 YYREEE (reference sequence).

The V and J genes are TRBV9 and TRBJ2-1; 9 positions agree with TRBD2. The V segment lost 0 bases and the J segment 4 bases; nucleotides outside the gene matches: 5. Looked up from germline, CDR1 is SGDLS and CDR2 is YYNGEE. This CDR3 is 16 amino acids long. The CDR3 region is CASSVGASGKYNEQFF. Here the CDR3 DNA reads TGTGCCAGCAGCGTAGGTGCTAGCGGGAAATACAATGAGCAGTTCTTC.

The J gene is TRBJ1-2, the V gene TRBV4-2; D uncertain. From germline, CDR1 is LGHNA and CDR2 YNFKEQ. Between the trimmed V and J ends, which lost 0 bases and 4 bases, there was a span of 15 bases. CDR3 length: 16 amino acids. CDR3 sequence: CASSQDLRESGYGYTF. The CDR3 DNA reads as TGTGCCAGCAGCCAAGATTTGAGGGAGTCGGGCTATGGCTACACCTTC.

This clonotype came up many times. J is TRBJ2-7 and V is TRBV5-1, with D possibly matching TRBD1 (5 bases). The V gene's germline CDR1 is SGHRS and CDR2 YFSETQ. The length of the CDR3 is 15 residues. Between the trimmed V and J ends, which lost 4 bases and 1 base, there was a span of 15 bases. DNA for the CDR3: TGCGCCAGCAGCACCTTCCCCCAGGGTTCCTACGAGCAGTACTTC. Residues: CASSTFPQGSYEQYF.

The chain combines TRBV4-1 with TRBJ1-2; 11 bases are shared with TRBD1. Germline CDR1 and CDR2: MGHRA and YSYEKL. The CDR3 spans 14 residues. The junction had 2 bases not matched to a gene; V was cut back by 0 bases and J by 8 bases. CDR3 nucleotides: TGCGCCAGCAGCCAAGAGGACAGGGGGCGAGGCTACACCTTC. Residues: CASSQEDRGRGYTF.

This clonotype was seen at least ten times. This chain uses TRBV12-3 or TRBV12-4 with TRBJ1-5; no clear D gene. With 3 bases removed from V and 1 base from J, the gap between germline ends came to 7 bases. CDR3 size: 14 residues. In nucleotides, the CDR3 is TGTGCCAGCAGTTTTTCGGGGAGCAATCAGCCCCAGCATTTT. Its protein product is CASSFSGSNQPQHF.

A few counts support this clonotype. Since a much larger clone is just one base distant, this may be a read error. The chain combines TRBV7-9 with TRBJ1-1; maybe TRBD1 (6 bases). CDR1 is SEHNR and CDR2 is FQNEAQ in the germline V gene (reference sequence). V shed 5 bases and J shed 5 bases, with 18 bases lying between them. The CDR3 totals 15 residues. CDR3 nucleotides: TGTGCCAGCAGCCGTAAAGGGGGGGGGGTGACTGAAGCTTTCTTT. It yields the protein CASSRKGGGVTEAFF.

This clonotype has only a few counts. The chain couples TRBV7-9 to TRBJ2-5; D is perhaps TRBD2 (6 bases). The V end lost 3 bases, the J end lost 3 bases, and 14 bases lay between the germline ends. This CDR3 spans 15 amino acids. Germline V gene data show CDR1 as SEHNR and CDR2 as FQNEAQ (reference sequence). The CDR3 region has the DNA TGTGCCAGCAGCTTGGGGGGAGCCCCGGAAGAGACCCAGTACTTC. Translating it yields CASSLGGAPEETQYF. Looking up the rest from reference TRBV7-9 and TRBJ2-5 gives the full variable domain: DTGVSQNPRHKITKRGQNVTFRCDPISEHNRLYWYRQTLGQGPEFLTYFQNEAQLEKSRLLSDRFSAERPKGSFSTLEIQRTEQGDSAMYLCASSLGGAPEETQYFGPGTRLLVL.

This clonotype was detected a few times. The chain is built from TRBV5-1 and TRBJ2-3; possibly TRBD1 for D (5 bases). Trimming took 4 bases from V and 2 from J, leaving 17 bases between them. The V gene's germline CDR1 is SGHRS and CDR2 YFSETQ. There are 16 residues in the CDR3. The CDR3 region is CASSLGLQGFTDTQYF. The DNA for the CDR3 is TGCGCCAGCAGCCTGGGGCTCCAGGGTTTCACAGATACGCAGTATTTT.

This clonotype turned up a few times. This chain links TRBV28 with TRBJ1-1; D gene uncertain. With 8 bases removed from V and 2 bases from J, the gap between germline ends came to 9 bases. CDR1 MDHEN and CDR2 SYDVKM come from the germline V gene. The CDR3 totals 12 residues. This CDR3 reads CASGAANTEAFF. Here the CDR3 DNA reads TGTGCCAGCGGTGCAGCAAACACTGAAGCTTTCTTT.

This clonotype appeared many times. The chain has TRBV27 and TRBJ2-3; D is unclear. CDR1 is MNHEY, CDR2 SMNVEV, per germline (reference sequence). The germline V and J ends were trimmed by 0 bases and 0 bases, with 10 bases remaining between them. There are 16 residues in the CDR3. As DNA, the CDR3 is TGTGCCAGCAGTTTATCGATGTCTGTTAGCACAGATACGCAGTATTTT. This sequence encodes CASSLSMSVSTDTQYF.

This clonotype came up many times. CDR3: CASRLTGEQFF. In nucleotides, the CDR3 is TGTGCCAGCAGGCTTACAGGGGAACAGTTCTTC. The chain couples TRBV28 to TRBJ2-1, with 7 nucleotides matching TRBD1. The CDR3 has 11 amino acids. V dropped 6 bases and J dropped 13; count of bases not matched to a gene: 6. Germline CDR1 reads MDHEN; CDR2 reads SYDVKM.

The table lists this clonotype with many counts. The J gene is TRBJ2-3, the V gene TRBV7-2; D is tentatively TRBD1 or TRBD2 (6 bases each). With 10 bases removed from V and 4 bases from J, the gap between germline ends came to 21 bases. Germline CDR1 and CDR2: SGHTA and FQGNSA. The CDR3 length is 15 residues. CDR3: CATGLTGTTSDTQYF. The CDR3 coding sequence is TGTGCCACGGGACTGACCGGGACAACTTCAGATACGCAGTATTTT.